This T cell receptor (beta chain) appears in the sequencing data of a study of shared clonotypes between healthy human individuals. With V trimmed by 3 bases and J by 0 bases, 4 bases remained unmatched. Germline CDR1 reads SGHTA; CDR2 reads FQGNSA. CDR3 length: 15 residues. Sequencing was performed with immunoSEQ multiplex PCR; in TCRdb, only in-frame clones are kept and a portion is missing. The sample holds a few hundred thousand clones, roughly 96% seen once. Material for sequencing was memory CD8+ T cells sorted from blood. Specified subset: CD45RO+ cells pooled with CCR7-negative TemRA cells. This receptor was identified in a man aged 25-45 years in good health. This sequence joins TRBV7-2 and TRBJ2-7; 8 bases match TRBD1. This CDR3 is CASSLGQVPSYEQYF. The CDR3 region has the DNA TGTGCCAGCAGCTTGGGACAGGTCCCCTCCTACGAGCAGTACTTC.